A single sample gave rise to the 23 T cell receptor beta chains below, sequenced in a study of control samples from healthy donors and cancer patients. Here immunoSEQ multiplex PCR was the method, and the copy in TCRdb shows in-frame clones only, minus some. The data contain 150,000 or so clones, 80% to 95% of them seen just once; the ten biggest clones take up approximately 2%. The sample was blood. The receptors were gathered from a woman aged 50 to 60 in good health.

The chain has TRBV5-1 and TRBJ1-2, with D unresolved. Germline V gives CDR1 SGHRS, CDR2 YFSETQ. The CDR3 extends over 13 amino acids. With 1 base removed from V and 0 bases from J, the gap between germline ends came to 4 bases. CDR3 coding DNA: TGCGCCAGCAGCTTGACAGCTAACTATGGCTACACCTTC. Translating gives CASSLTANYGYTF.

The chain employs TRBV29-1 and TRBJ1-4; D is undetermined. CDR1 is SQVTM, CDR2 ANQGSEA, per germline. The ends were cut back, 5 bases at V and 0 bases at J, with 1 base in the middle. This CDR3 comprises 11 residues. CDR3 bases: TGCAGCGTTTCAACTAATGAAAAACTGTTTTTT. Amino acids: CSVSTNEKLFF. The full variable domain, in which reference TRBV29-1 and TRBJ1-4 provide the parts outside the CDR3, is SAVISQKPSRDICQRGTSLTIQCQVDSQVTMMFWYRQQPGQSLTLIATANQGSEATYESGFVIDKFPISRPNLTFSTLTVSNMSPEDSSIYLCSVSTNEKLFFGSGTQLSVL.

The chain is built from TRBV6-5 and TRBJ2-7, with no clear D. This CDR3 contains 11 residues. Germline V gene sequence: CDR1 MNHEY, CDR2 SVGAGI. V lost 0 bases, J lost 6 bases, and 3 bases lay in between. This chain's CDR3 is CASSYSGEQYF. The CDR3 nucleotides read TGTGCCAGCAGTTACTCTGGCGAGCAGTACTTC.

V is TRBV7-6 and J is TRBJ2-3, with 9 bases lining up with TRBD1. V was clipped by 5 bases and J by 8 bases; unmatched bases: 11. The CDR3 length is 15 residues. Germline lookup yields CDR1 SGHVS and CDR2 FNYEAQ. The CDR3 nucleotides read TGTGCCAGCAGCAACAGACAGGGGGGGCAGGGTACGCAGTATTTT. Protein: CASSNRQGGQGTQYF.

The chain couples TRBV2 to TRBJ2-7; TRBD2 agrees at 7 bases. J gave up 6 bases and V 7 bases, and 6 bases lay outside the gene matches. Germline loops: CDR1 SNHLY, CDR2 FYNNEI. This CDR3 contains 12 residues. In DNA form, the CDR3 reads TGTGCCAGCACCCGGGAGGTAGGCGAGCAGTACTTC. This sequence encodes CASTREVGEQYF. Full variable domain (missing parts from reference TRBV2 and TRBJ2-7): EPEVTQTPSHQVTQMGQEVILRCVPISNHLYFYWYRQILGQKVEFLVSFYNNEISEKSEIFDDQFSVERPDGSNFTLKIRSTKLEDSAMYFCASTREVGEQYFGPGTRLTVT.

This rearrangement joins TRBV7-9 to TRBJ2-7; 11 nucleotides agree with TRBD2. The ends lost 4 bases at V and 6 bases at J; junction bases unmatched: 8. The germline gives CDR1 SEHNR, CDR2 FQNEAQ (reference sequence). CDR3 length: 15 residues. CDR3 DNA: TGTGCCAGCAGCTGGAGTAGCGGGGGGGCTGTCGAGCAGTACTTC. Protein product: CASSWSSGGAVEQYF.

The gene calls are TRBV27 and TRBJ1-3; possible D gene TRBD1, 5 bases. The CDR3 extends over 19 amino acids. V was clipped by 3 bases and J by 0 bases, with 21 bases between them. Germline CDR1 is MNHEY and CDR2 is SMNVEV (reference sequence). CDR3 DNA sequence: TGTGCCAGCAGTTTCCTAGTACCACGAGACAGTCCCTCTGGAAACACCATATATTTT. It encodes CASSFLVPRDSPSGNTIYF.

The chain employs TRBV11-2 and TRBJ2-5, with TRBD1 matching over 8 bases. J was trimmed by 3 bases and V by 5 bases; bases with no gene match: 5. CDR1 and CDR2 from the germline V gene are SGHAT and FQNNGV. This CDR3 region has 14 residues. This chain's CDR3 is CASSALTGEETQYF. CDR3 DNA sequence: TGTGCCAGCAGCGCCTTGACAGGGGAAGAGACCCAGTACTTC.

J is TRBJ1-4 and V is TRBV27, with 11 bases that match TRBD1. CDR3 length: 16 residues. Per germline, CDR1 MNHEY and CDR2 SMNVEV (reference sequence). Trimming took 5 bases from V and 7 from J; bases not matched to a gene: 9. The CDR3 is CASSPRDRGGVEKLFF. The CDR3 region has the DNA TGTGCCAGCAGTCCCCGGGACAGGGGGGGGGTTGAAAAACTGTTTTTT.

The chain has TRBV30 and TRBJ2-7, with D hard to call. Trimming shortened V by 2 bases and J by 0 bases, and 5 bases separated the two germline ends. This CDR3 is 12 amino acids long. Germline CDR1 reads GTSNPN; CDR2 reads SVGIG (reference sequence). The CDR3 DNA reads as TGTGCCTGGAGTCCTGGCTCCTACGAGCAGTACTTC. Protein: CAWSPGSYEQYF.

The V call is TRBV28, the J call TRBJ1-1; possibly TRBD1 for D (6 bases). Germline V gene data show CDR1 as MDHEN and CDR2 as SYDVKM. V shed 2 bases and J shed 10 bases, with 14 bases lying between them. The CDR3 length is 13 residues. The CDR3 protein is CASSLGGARRAFF. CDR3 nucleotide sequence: TGTGCCAGCAGTTTAGGGGGGGCTCGACGAGCTTTCTTT. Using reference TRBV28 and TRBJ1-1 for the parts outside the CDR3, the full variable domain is DVKVTQSSRYLVKRTGEKVFLECVQDMDHENMFWYRQDPGLGLRLIYFSYDVKMKEKGDIPEGYSVSREKKERFSLILESASTNQTSMYLCASSLGGARRAFFGQGTRLTVV.

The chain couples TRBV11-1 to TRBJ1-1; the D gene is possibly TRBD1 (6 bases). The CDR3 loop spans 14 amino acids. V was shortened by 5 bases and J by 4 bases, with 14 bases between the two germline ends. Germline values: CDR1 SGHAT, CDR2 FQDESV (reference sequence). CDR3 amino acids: CASSPDYRVTEAFF. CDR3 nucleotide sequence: TGTGCCAGCAGCCCAGATTACAGGGTCACTGAAGCTTTCTTT.

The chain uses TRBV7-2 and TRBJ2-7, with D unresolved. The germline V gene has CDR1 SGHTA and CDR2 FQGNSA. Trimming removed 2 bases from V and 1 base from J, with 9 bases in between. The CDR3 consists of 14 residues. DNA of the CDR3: TGTGCCAGCAGCTTACTGGCCGGATCCTACGAGCAGTACTTC. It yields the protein CASSLLAGSYEQYF. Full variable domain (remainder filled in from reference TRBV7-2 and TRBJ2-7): GAGVSQSPSNKVTEKGKDVELRCDPISGHTALYWYRQSLGQGLEFLIYFQGNSAPDKSGLPSDRFSAERTGGSVSTLTIQRTQQEDSAVYLCASSLLAGSYEQYFGPGTRLTVT.

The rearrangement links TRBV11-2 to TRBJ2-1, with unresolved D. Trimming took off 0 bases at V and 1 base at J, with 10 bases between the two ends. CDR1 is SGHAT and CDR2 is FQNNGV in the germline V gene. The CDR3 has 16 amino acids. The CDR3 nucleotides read TGTGCCAGCAGCTTAGATCTCGCGGTGTCCTACAATGAGCAGTTCTTC. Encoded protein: CASSLDLAVSYNEQFF.

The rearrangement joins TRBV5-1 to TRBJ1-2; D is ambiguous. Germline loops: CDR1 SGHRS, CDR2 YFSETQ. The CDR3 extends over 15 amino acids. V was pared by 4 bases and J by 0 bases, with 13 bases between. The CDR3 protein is CASSPQSPSNYGYTF. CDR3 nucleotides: TGCGCCAGCAGCCCGCAGTCACCTTCTAACTATGGCTACACCTTC.

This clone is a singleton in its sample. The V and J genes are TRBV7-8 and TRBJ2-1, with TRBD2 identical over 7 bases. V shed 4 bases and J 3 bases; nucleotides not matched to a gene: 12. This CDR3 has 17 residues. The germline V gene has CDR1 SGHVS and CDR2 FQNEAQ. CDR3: CASSSTRGSGFYNEQFF. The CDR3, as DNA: TGTGCCAGCAGCTCCACCCGGGGTAGCGGGTTCTACAATGAGCAGTTCTTC.

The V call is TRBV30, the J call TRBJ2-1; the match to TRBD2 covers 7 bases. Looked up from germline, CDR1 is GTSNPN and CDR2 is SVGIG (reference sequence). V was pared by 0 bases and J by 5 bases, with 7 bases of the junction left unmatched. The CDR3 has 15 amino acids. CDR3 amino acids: CAWSVTQGTNNEQFF. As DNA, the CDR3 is TGTGCCTGGAGTGTAACCCAAGGGACTAACAATGAGCAGTTCTTC.

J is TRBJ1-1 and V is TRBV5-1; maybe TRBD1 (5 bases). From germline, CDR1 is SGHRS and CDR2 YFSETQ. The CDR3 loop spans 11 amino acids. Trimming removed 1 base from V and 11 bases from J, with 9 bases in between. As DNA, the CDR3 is TGCGCCAGCAGCTTGTCCGGGGCGGCTTTCTTT. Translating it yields CASSLSGAAFF.

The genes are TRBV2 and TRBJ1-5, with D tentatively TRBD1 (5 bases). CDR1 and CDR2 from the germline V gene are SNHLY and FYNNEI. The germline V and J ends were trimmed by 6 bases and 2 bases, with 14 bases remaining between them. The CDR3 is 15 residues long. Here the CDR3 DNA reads TGTGCCAGCAGGGGGGATTCAACCGGCAATCAGCCCCAGCATTTT. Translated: CASRGDSTGNQPQHF.

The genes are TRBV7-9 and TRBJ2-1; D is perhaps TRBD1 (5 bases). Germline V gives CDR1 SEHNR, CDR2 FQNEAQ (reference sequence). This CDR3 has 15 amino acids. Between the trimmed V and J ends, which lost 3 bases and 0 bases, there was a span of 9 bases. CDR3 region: CASSFLDNSYNEQFF. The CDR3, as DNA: TGTGCCAGCAGCTTCCTGGACAACTCCTACAATGAGCAGTTCTTC.

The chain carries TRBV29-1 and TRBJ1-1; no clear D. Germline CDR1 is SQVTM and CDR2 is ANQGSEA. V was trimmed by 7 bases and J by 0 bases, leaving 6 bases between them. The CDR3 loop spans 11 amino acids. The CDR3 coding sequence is TGCAGCGGGCGCATGAACACTGAAGCTTTCTTT. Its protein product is CSGRMNTEAFF. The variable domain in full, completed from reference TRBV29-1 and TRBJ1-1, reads SAVISQKPSRDICQRGTSLTIQCQVDSQVTMMFWYRQQPGQSLTLIATANQGSEATYESGFVIDKFPISRPNLTFSTLTVSNMSPEDSSIYLCSGRMNTEAFFGQGTRLTVV.

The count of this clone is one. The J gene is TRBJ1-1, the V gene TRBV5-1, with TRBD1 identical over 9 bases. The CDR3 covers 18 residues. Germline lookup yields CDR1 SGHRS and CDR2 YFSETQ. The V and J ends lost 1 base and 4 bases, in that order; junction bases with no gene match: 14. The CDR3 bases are TGCGCCAGCAGCTTGATAAGGGCGGGACAGGGAAGGGCCACTGAAGCTTTCTTT. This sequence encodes CASSLIRAGQGRATEAFF.

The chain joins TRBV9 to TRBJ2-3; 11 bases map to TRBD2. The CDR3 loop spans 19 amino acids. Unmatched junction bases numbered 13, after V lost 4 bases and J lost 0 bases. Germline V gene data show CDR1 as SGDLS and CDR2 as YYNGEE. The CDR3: CASSFLSGGAAPSTDTQYF. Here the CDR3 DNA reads TGTGCCAGCAGCTTCCTTAGCGGGGGGGCCGCTCCTAGCACAGATACGCAGTATTTT.